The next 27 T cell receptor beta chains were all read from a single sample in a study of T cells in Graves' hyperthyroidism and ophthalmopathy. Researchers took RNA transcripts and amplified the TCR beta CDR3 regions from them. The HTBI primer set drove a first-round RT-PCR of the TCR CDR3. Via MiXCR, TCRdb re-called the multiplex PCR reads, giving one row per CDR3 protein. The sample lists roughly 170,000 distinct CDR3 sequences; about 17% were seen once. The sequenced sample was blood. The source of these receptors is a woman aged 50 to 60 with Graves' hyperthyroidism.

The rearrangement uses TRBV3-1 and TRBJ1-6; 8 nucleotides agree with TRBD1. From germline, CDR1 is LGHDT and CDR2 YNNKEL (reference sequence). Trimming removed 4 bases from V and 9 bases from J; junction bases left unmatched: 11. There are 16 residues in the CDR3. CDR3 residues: CASSPLGPGGGSPLHF. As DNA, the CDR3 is TGTGCCAGCAGCCCGCTGGGGCCAGGGGGCGGTTCACCCCTCCACTTT.

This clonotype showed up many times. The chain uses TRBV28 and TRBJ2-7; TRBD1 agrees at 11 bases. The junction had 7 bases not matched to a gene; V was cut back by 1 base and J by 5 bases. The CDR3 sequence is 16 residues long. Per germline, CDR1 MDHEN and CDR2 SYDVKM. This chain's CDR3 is CASSLYPGQGEHEQYF. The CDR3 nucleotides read TGTGCCAGCAGTTTATATCCGGGACAGGGGGAACACGAGCAGTACTTC.

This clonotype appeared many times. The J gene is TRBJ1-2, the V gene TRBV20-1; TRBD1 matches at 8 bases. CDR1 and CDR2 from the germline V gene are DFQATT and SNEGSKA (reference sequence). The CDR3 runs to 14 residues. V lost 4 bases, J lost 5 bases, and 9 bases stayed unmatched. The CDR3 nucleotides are TGCAGTGCTACCCTTGGGACAGGACAATATGGCTACACCTTC. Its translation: CSATLGTGQYGYTF.

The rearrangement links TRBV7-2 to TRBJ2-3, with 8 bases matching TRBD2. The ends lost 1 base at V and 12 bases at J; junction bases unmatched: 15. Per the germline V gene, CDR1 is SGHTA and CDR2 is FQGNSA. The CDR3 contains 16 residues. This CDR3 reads CASSLDGGGALTPQYF. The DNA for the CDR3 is TGTGCCAGCAGCTTAGACGGGGGGGGGGCCCTCACCCCTCAGTATTTT. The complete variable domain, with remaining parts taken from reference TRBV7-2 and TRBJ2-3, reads GAGVSQSPSNKVTEKGKDVELRCDPISGHTALYWYRQSLGQGLEFLIYFQGNSAPDKSGLPSDRFSAERTGGSVSTLTIQRTQQEDSAVYLCASSLDGGGALTPQYFGPGTRLTVL.

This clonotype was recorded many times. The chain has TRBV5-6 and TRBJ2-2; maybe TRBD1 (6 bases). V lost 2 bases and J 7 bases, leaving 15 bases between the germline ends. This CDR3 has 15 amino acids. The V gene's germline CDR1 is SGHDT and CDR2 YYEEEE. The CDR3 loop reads CASSLGKGGYGELFF. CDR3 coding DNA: TGTGCCAGCAGCTTAGGGAAAGGGGGTTACGGGGAGCTGTTTTTT.

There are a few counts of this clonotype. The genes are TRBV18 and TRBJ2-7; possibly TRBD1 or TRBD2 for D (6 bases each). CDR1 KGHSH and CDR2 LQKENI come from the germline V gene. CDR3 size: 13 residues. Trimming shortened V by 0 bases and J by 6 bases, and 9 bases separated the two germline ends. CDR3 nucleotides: TGTGCCAGCTCACCACCGAGGGGGGTCGAGCAGTACTTC. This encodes CASSPPRGVEQYF.

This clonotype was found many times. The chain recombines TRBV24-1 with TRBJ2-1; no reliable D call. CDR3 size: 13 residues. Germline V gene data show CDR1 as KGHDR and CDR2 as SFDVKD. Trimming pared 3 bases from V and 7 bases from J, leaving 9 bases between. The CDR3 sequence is CATSDPLVNEQFF. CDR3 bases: TGTGCCACCAGTGATCCCCTAGTAAATGAGCAGTTCTTC.

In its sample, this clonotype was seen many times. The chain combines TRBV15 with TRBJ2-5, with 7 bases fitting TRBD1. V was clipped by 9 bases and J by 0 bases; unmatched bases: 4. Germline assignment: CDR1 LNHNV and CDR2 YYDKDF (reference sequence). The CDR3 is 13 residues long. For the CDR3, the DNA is TGTGCCACAGGGGACAGTCACCAAGAGACCCAGTACTTC. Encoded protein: CATGDSHQETQYF.

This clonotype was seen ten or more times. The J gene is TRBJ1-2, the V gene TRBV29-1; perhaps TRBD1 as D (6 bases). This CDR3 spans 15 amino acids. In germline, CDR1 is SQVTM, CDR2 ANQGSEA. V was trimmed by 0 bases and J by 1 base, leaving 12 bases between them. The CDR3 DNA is TGCAGCGTTGAAGACCACAGGGTTTATAACTATGGCTACACCTTC. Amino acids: CSVEDHRVYNYGYTF.

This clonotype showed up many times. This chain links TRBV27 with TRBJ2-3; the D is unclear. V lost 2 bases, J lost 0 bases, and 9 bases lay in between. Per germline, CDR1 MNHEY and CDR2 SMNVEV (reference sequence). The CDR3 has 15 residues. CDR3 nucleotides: TGTGCCAGCAGTTTAAGCCCGCTTAGCACAGATACGCAGTATTTT. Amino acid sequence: CASSLSPLSTDTQYF.

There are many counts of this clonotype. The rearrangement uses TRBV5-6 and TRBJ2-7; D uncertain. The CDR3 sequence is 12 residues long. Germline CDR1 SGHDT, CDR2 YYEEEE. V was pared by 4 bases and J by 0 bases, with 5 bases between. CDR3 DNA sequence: TGTGCCAGCAGCGCCCTCTCCTACGAGCAGTACTTC. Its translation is CASSALSYEQYF.

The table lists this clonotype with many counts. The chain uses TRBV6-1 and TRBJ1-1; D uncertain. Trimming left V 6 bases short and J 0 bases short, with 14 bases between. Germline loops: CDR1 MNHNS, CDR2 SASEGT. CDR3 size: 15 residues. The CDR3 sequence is CASSTAYTMNTEAFF. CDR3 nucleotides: TGTGCCAGCAGCACGGCCTATACAATGAACACTGAAGCTTTCTTT.

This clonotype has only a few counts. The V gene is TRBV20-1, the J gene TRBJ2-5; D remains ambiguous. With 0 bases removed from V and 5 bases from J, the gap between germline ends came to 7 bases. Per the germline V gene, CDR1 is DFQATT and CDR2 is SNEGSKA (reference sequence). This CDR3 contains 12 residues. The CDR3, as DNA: TGCAGTGCTAGAGATCTCGGGGAGACCCAGTACTTC. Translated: CSARDLGETQYF.

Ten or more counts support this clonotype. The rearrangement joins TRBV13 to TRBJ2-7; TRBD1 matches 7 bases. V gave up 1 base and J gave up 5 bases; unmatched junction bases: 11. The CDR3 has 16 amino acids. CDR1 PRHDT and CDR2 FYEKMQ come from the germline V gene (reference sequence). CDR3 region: CASSLADSDRADEQYF. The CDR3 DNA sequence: TGTGCCAGCAGCTTAGCAGATAGTGACAGGGCTGACGAGCAGTACTTC.

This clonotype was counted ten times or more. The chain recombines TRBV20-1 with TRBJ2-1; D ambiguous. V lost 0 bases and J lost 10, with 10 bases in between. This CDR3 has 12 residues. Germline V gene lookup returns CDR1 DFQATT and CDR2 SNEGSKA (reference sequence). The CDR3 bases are TGCAGTGCTAGAGATCTCCGTTGGGAGCAGTTCTTC. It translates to CSARDLRWEQFF.

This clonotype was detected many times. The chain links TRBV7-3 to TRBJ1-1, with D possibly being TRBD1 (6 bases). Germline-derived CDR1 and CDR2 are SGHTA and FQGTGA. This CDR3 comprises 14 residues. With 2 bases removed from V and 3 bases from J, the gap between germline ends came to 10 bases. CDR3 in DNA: TGTGCCAGCAGCTTAGGACCAGGGGACACTGAAGCTTTCTTT. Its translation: CASSLGPGDTEAFF.

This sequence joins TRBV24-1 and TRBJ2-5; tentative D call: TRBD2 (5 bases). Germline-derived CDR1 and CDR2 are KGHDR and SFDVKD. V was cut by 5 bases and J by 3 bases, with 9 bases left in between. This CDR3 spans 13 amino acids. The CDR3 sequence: CATSVRDEETQYF. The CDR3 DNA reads TGTGCCACCAGTGTGAGGGATGAAGAGACCCAGTACTTC.

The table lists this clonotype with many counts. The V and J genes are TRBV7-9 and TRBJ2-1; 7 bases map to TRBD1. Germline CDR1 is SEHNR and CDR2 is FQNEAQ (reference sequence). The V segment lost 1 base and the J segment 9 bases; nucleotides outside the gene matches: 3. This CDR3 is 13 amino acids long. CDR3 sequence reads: CASSLVDRAEQFF. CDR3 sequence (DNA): TGTGCCAGCAGCTTAGTTGACAGGGCTGAGCAGTTCTTC.

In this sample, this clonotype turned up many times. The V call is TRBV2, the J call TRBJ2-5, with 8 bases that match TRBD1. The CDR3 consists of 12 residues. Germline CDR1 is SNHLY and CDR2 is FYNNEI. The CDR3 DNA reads TGTGTTACGCAGGGGGCAGGGGAGACCCAGTACTTC. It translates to CVTQGAGETQYF.

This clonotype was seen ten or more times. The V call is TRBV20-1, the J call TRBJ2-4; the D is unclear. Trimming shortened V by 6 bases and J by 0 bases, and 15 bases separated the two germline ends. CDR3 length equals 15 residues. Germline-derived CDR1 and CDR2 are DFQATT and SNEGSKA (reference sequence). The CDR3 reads CSALGPVLAKNIQYF. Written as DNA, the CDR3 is TGCAGTGCCTTGGGTCCAGTCCTAGCCAAAAACATTCAGTACTTC.

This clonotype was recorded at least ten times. This CDR3 is CASSLRRASYEQYF. The CDR3 DNA reads as TGTGCCAGCAGTTTACGTAGGGCCTCCTACGAGCAGTACTTC. The gene calls are TRBV28 and TRBJ2-7; D unclear. The V gene lost 2 bases and the J gene lost 0 bases, with 8 bases spanning the gap. Germline CDR1 is MDHEN and CDR2 is SYDVKM. This CDR3 contains 14 residues.

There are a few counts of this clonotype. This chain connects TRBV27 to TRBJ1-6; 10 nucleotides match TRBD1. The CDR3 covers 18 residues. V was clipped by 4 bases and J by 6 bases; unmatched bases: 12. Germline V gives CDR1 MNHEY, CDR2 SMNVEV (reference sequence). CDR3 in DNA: TGTGCCAGCAGTTCGGTTTCGACAGGGGGCGCCGCTAATTCACCCCTCCACTTT. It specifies CASSSVSTGGAANSPLHF.

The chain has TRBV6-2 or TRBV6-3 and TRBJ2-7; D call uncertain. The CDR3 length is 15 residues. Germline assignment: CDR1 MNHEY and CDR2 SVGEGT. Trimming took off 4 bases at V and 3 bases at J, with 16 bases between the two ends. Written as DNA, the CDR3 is TGTGCCAGCAGTTCCCCATCCCAAGGCGGCTACGAGCAGTACTTC. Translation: CASSSPSQGGYEQYF.

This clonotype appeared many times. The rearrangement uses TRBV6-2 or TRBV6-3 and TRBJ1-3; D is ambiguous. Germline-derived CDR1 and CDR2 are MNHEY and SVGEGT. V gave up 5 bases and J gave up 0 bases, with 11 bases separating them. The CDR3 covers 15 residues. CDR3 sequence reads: CASSHGPSSGNTIYF. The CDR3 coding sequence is TGTGCCAGCAGTCACGGGCCGAGCTCTGGAAACACCATATATTTT.

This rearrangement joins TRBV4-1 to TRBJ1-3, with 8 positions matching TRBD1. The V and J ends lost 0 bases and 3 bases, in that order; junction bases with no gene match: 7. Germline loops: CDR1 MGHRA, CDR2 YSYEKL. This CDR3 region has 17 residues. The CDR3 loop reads CASSQDWQGARGNTIYF. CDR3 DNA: TGCGCCAGCAGCCAAGATTGGCAGGGGGCGCGTGGAAACACCATATATTTT.

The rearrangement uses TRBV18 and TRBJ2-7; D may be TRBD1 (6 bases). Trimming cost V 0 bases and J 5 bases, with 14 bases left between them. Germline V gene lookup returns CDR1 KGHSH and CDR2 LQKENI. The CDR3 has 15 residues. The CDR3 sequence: CASSPPLRGEDEQYF. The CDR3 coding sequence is TGTGCCAGCTCACCACCGCTCAGGGGAGAGGACGAGCAGTACTTC.

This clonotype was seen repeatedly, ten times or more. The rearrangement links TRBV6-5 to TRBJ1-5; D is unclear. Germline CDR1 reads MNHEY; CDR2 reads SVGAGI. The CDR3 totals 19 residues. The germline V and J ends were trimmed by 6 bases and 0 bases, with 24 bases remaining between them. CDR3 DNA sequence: TGTGCCAGCAGCCTGTCAGGAGAACTACCCCTCTATAGCAATCAGCCCCAGCATTTT. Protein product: CASSLSGELPLYSNQPQHF.